Following are 25 T cell receptor beta chains from one sample sequenced in a study of blood T cell repertoires in COVID-19. Generated by immunoSEQ multiplex PCR, the TCRdb table keeps only in-frame clones and is missing some. Among 350,000 to 400,000 clones listed, around 87% were seen once. The sequenced material came from PBMCs or T cells enriched from blood (not recorded which). Receptors originate from a woman aged 25 to 39 with acute COVID-19.

The chain recombines TRBV9 with TRBJ1-3; D ambiguous. Between the trimmed V and J ends, which lost 0 bases and 3 bases, there was a span of 19 bases. CDR3 length: 18 residues. Germline CDR1 reads SGDLS; CDR2 reads YYNGEE. The CDR3 protein is CASSVGEKGEMFGNTIYF. CDR3 bases: TGTGCCAGCAGCGTAGGGGAGAAGGGTGAAATGTTTGGAAACACCATATATTTT.

The V call is TRBV6-5, the J call TRBJ2-7, with D perhaps TRBD1 (5 bases). CDR3 size: 14 residues. Germline V gene sequence: CDR1 MNHEY, CDR2 SVGAGI. Between the trimmed V and J ends, which lost 0 bases and 6 bases, there was a span of 12 bases. The CDR3, as DNA: TGTGCCAGCAGTTACTCGAGGCAGGGATTCGAGCAGTACTTC. This translates into CASSYSRQGFEQYF.

Here the CDR3 reads CATSRDGRMNTEAFF. For the CDR3, the DNA is TGTGCCACCAGCAGAGATGGCAGGATGAACACTGAAGCTTTCTTT. The rearrangement links TRBV15 to TRBJ1-1, with D unclear. Germline V gene data show CDR1 as LNHNV and CDR2 as YYDKDF (reference sequence). Trimming stripped 0 bases from V and 0 bases from J, with 8 bases between. CDR3 size: 15 residues. The entire variable domain, with the rest obtained from reference TRBV15 and TRBJ1-1, is as follows: DAMVIQNPRYQVTQFGKPVTLSCSQTLNHNVMYWYQQKSSQAPKLLFHYYDKDFNNEADTPDNFQSRRPNTSFCFLDIRSPGLGDTAMYLCATSRDGRMNTEAFFGQGTRLTVV.

The rearrangement links TRBV29-1 to TRBJ1-1; tentative D call: TRBD1 (6 bases). The germline V gene encodes CDR1 SQVTM and CDR2 ANQGSEA. The V and J ends lost 5 bases and 6 bases respectively, with 13 bases between them. This CDR3 is built from 12 residues. The CDR3 nucleotides are TGCAGCGTTTCAAGGGGGGGAGCTGAAGCTTTCTTT. It is translated as CSVSRGGAEAFF.

The genes are TRBV5-1 and TRBJ2-7; 8 positions match TRBD1. The CDR3 runs to 16 residues. V shed 3 bases, J shed 2 bases, and the junction held 10 bases outside the gene matches. Germline V gives CDR1 SGHRS, CDR2 YFSETQ. This chain's CDR3 is CASSSKDRDRAYEQYF. The CDR3, as DNA: TGCGCCAGCAGCTCCAAGGACAGGGATCGAGCCTACGAGCAGTACTTC.

The V gene is TRBV5-4, the J gene TRBJ2-7; TRBD2 aligns across 10 bases. Per the germline V gene, CDR1 is SGHNT and CDR2 is YYREEE (reference sequence). The V segment lost 2 bases and the J segment 5 bases; nucleotides outside the gene matches: 7. CDR3 size: 15 residues. The CDR3: CASSFERGGRHEQYF. The DNA for the CDR3 is TGTGCCAGCAGCTTTGAGCGGGGGGGCCGCCACGAGCAGTACTTC.

This clone was observed a single time. The rearrangement uses TRBV12-5 and TRBJ2-7; 8 bases agree with TRBD1. This CDR3 has 15 amino acids. Germline lookup yields CDR1 LGHNT and CDR2 FRNRAP. The V segment lost 0 bases and the J segment 6 bases; nucleotides outside the gene matches: 7. The CDR3 is CASGLVGQGAAEQYF. CDR3 nucleotide sequence: TGTGCTAGTGGTTTGGTTGGCCAGGGGGCCGCCGAGCAGTACTTC.

This chain links TRBV5-4 with TRBJ2-1; 9 bases line up with TRBD2. V shed 0 bases, J shed 10 bases, and the junction held 2 bases outside the gene matches. Germline V CDR1 and CDR2: SGHNT, YYREEE (reference sequence). The CDR3 covers 13 residues. Here the CDR3 reads CASSLVGTSEQFF. The CDR3 region has the DNA TGTGCCAGCAGCTTGGTTGGGACTAGCGAGCAGTTCTTC. The variable domain in full, completed from reference TRBV5-4 and TRBJ2-1, reads ETGVTQSPTHLIKTRGQQVTLRCSSQSGHNTVSWYQQALGQGPQFIFQYYREEENGRGNFPPRFSGLQFPNYSSELNVNALELDDSALYLCASSLVGTSEQFFGPGTRLTVL.

Written as DNA, the CDR3 is TGTGCCACCAGTCAGGGAGGGGAAGCTTTCTTT. It encodes CATSQGGEAFF. The rearrangement uses TRBV24-1 and TRBJ1-1; maybe TRBD1 (5 bases). V gave up 6 bases and J gave up 8 bases, with 9 bases separating them. Per the germline V gene, CDR1 is KGHDR and CDR2 is SFDVKD. This CDR3 spans 11 amino acids.

The chain is built from TRBV5-1 and TRBJ2-7, with a tentative D call TRBD1 (6 bases). V lost 3 bases to trimming and J lost 5 bases, with 15 bases between them. Germline V gene data show CDR1 as SGHRS and CDR2 as YFSETQ. This CDR3 comprises 14 residues. The CDR3 is CASSYLRGTHEQYF. The DNA of the CDR3 is TGCGCCAGCAGCTATCTAAGGGGGACCCACGAGCAGTACTTC.

The chain is built from TRBV18 and TRBJ1-2; the match to TRBD1 covers 7 bases. CDR1 and CDR2 from the germline V gene are KGHSH and LQKENI. V lost 3 bases, J lost 5 bases, and 6 bases stayed unmatched. CDR3 length equals 14 residues. The CDR3 sequence: CASSPDREGYGYTF. The CDR3, as DNA: TGTGCCAGCTCACCCGACAGGGAAGGGTATGGCTACACCTTC.

The rearrangement joins TRBV7-2 to TRBJ1-2, with a possible D match to TRBD1 (6 bases). Germline values: CDR1 SGHTA, CDR2 FQGNSA. This CDR3 contains 13 residues. The ends were cut back, 3 bases at V and 8 bases at J, with 13 bases in the middle. As DNA, the CDR3 is TGTGCCAGCAGCTTTGGACAGCGAAGAGGCTACACCTTC. It yields the protein CASSFGQRRGYTF.

The chain uses TRBV11-3 and TRBJ1-2; D ambiguous. This CDR3 has 14 residues. The V and J ends lost 10 bases and 0 bases respectively, with 15 bases between them. CDR1 is SGHNT and CDR2 is YENEEA in the germline V gene. CDR3 coding DNA: TGTGCCACCCCTGGGCATACTGCTAACTATGGCTACACCTTC. Its translation: CATPGHTANYGYTF.

CDR3 sequence reads: CASRTLPSGANVLTF. DNA for the CDR3: TGTGCCAGCAGGACACTTCCCTCTGGGGCCAACGTCCTGACTTTC. The chain recombines TRBV21-1 with TRBJ2-6; TRBD1 is the table's D call and was not checked against the DNA. TRBV21-1 counts as a pseudogene. The CDR3 contains 15 residues.

V usage is TRBV11-2 and J usage is TRBJ1-2; D possibly corresponds to TRBD1 (5 bases). V was trimmed by 0 bases and J by 8 bases, leaving 13 bases between them. The CDR3 has 14 amino acids. Germline V lookup: CDR1 SGHAT, CDR2 FQNNGV. The CDR3, as DNA: TGTGCCAGCAGCTTAGATCTAGGGTGGGGCGGCTACACCTTC. It specifies CASSLDLGWGGYTF.

The rearrangement joins TRBV2 to TRBJ2-3, with 9 positions matching TRBD1. CDR1 SNHLY and CDR2 FYNNEI come from the germline V gene. The J segment lost 7 bases and the V segment lost 6 bases, leaving 2 bases of the junction unmatched. The CDR3 sequence is 12 residues long. CDR3 region: CASSGTGNTQYF. CDR3 bases: TGTGCCAGCAGCGGGACAGGGAATACGCAGTATTTT.

The CDR3 sequence is CAWSVPRTGGRNQPQHF. The CDR3 coding sequence is TGTGCCTGGAGTGTACCCCGGACAGGGGGACGCAATCAGCCCCAGCATTTT. The chain is built from TRBV30 and TRBJ1-5; the match to TRBD1 covers 10 bases. The CDR3 has 17 amino acids. CDR1 and CDR2 (germline): GTSNPN, SVGIG (reference sequence). V was clipped by 0 bases and J by 2 bases; unmatched bases: 7.

The chain recombines TRBV27 with TRBJ1-2; TRBD1 is a possible D gene (5 bases). Germline-derived CDR1 and CDR2 are MNHEY and SMNVEV (reference sequence). The CDR3 totals 14 residues. Trimming left V 3 bases short and J 8 bases short, with 16 bases between. CDR3: CASSFSREVYGYTF. The CDR3 DNA reads TGTGCCAGCAGTTTTTCCAGGGAAGTATACGGCTACACCTTC.

This rearrangement joins TRBV24-1 to TRBJ2-7, with 9 nucleotides matching TRBD1. V was clipped by 5 bases and J by 3 bases; unmatched bases: 10. The CDR3 consists of 16 residues. The germline V gene has CDR1 KGHDR and CDR2 SFDVKD. CDR3 amino acids: CATSGGDREVGYEQYF. The CDR3 DNA follows: TGTGCCACCAGTGGGGGGGACAGGGAAGTCGGCTACGAGCAGTACTTC.

Details on this clone: Other DNA sequences within the sample encode an identical CDR3. The V gene is TRBV6-5, the J gene TRBJ1-1, with no clear D. The CDR3 spans 14 residues. CDR1 and CDR2 from the germline V gene are MNHEY and SVGAGI. V was shortened by 6 bases and J by 0 bases, with 11 bases between the two germline ends. The CDR3 loop reads CASSPRRMNTEAFF. CDR3 in DNA: TGTGCCAGCAGCCCCAGGCGCATGAACACTGAAGCTTTCTTT.

The V call is TRBV9, the J call TRBJ2-5; the match to TRBD2 covers 14 bases. CDR1 SGDLS and CDR2 YYNGEE come from the germline V gene. V lost 4 bases to trimming and J lost 4 bases; unmatched junction nucleotides: 12. The CDR3 covers 18 residues. The CDR3 nucleotides read TGTGCCAGCAGCCCCGGAGGACTAGCGGGGGGTGTATCAGAGACCCAGTACTTC. Translation: CASSPGGLAGGVSETQYF.

This clone was observed a few times. The J gene is TRBJ1-1, the V gene TRBV27, with 9 bases that match TRBD1. Trimming took 4 bases from V and 3 from J; bases not matched to a gene: 6. From germline, CDR1 is MNHEY and CDR2 SMNVEV (reference sequence). The CDR3 covers 15 residues. CDR3 nucleotides: TGTGCCAGCAGTTCACTACAGGGGGCGTACACTGAAGCTTTCTTT. Translating gives CASSSLQGAYTEAFF.

This clone was seen a single time. The V call is TRBV19, the J call TRBJ1-1; perhaps TRBD1 as D (5 bases). The CDR3 has 13 residues. Trimming removed 4 bases from V and 7 bases from J, with 13 bases in between. Per the germline V gene, CDR1 is LNHDA and CDR2 is SQIVND (reference sequence). DNA of the CDR3: TGTGCCAGTAGTAATTTGTGGGGGGGTGAAGCTTTCTTT. This sequence encodes CASSNLWGGEAFF.

Only one count was recorded for this clone. The chain combines TRBV18 with TRBJ2-1; 10 bases map to TRBD2. Germline V gives CDR1 KGHSH, CDR2 LQKENI. The CDR3 sequence is 15 residues long. The ends lost 5 bases at V and 3 bases at J; junction bases unmatched: 4. CDR3 residues: CASSYGLADYNEQFF. DNA for the CDR3: TGTGCCAGCTCATATGGACTAGCGGACTACAATGAGCAGTTCTTC.

The chain joins TRBV18 to TRBJ1-2, with D perhaps matching TRBD1 (5 bases). Trimming pared 4 bases from V and 0 bases from J, leaving 15 bases between. Germline V gene lookup returns CDR1 KGHSH and CDR2 LQKENI. The CDR3 loop spans 16 amino acids. The DNA for the CDR3 is TGTGCCAGCTCACGGGAGGGGCCGGAGACTAACTATGGCTACACCTTC. Encoded protein: CASSREGPETNYGYTF.